This is a list of T cell receptor beta chains from one sample in a study of cytomegalovirus exposure and HLA in healthy donors. Produced via immunoSEQ multiplex PCR; TCRdb's table is partial and in-frame only. The repertoire holds 100,000 to 150,000 clones, with less than 80% as singletons. The specimen was PBMCs. The receptors were sampled from a man between 35 and 55 years old in good health and CMV-seropositive. The CDR3 runs from the conserved cysteine through the conserved F or W. The D gene is left open where the match is weak. Where a row states a size, it is once, few, many or the class of an expanded clone; other rows omit it.

v_gene: TRBV9
abundance: NA
j_gene: TRBJ2-3
d_gene: TRBD2
CDR3nt: TGTGCCAGCACCACATCGGCGGGAGGGCCCTCCACAGATACGCAGTATTTT
CDR3aa: CASTTSAGGPSTDTQYF

v_gene: TRBV5-8
abundance: NA
j_gene: TRBJ2-1
d_gene: TRBD1
CDR3nt: TGTGCCAGCAGTCCAATCCTGGGGCAGGGGGTTTACTACGTCAATGAGCAGTTCTTC
CDR3aa: CASSPILGQGVYYVNEQFF

v_gene: TRBV9
abundance: NA
j_gene: TRBJ1-1
d_gene: NA
CDR3nt: TGTGCCAGCAGCGTAGGGGGAGGGGCGAACACTGAAGCTTTCTTT
CDR3aa: CASSVGGGANTEAFF

v_gene: TRBV19
abundance: NA
j_gene: TRBJ2-7
d_gene: NA
CDR3nt: TGTGCCAGTAGTATAGATCTATTAAAGTTGAGCGAGCAGTACTTC
CDR3aa: CASSIDLLKLSEQYF

v_gene: TRBV7-6
abundance: NA
j_gene: TRBJ2-5
d_gene: NA
CDR3nt: TGTGCCAGCAGCTTATACAGTGGCCAAGAGACCCAGTACTTC
CDR3aa: CASSLYSGQETQYF

v_gene: TRBV6-1
abundance: NA
j_gene: TRBJ2-5
d_gene: TRBD1
CDR3nt: TGTGCCAGCAATACAGGGGAACGGGAGACCCAGTACTTC
CDR3aa: CASNTGERETQYF

v_gene: TRBV21-1
abundance: NA
j_gene: TRBJ2-7
d_gene: NA
CDR3nt: TGTGCCAGCAGCGTAGAAAAGGGTGGACAGGGGCGAAACGCCTTGTACGAGCAGTACTTC
CDR3aa: CASSVEKGGQGRNALYEQYF

v_gene: TRBV19
abundance: NA
j_gene: TRBJ2-2
d_gene: NA
CDR3nt: TGTGCCAGTAGTCCCGGGAGTAGACTCACCGGGGAGCTGTTTTTT
CDR3aa: CASSPGSRLTGELFF

v_gene: TRBV19
abundance: NA
j_gene: TRBJ1-3
d_gene: NA
CDR3nt: TGTGCCAGTATCCCCCCCCCAGGGGTAGGAAACACCATATATTTT
CDR3aa: CASIPPPGVGNTIYF

v_gene: TRBV7-6
abundance: NA
j_gene: TRBJ1-1
d_gene: NA
CDR3nt: TGTGCCAGCCTAGACCCGGACACTGAAGCTTTCTTT
CDR3aa: CASLDPDTEAFF

v_gene: TRBV11-1
abundance: NA
j_gene: TRBJ1-2
d_gene: TRBD1
CDR3nt: TGTGCCAGCAGCTCTAGGGGGACAGGGGCCCTCTATGGCTACACCTTC
CDR3aa: CASSSRGTGALYGYTF

v_gene: TRBV7-2
abundance: NA
j_gene: TRBJ2-7
d_gene: TRBD2
CDR3nt: TGTGCCAGCAGCTTATCCTCTAGCGGGAGTTCCTACGAGCAGTACTTC
CDR3aa: CASSLSSSGSSYEQYF

v_gene: TRBV19
abundance: NA
j_gene: TRBJ1-4
d_gene: TRBD1
CDR3nt: TGTGCCAGTAATCCGAGGAACAGGGGCAATGAAAAACTGTTTTTT
CDR3aa: CASNPRNRGNEKLFF

v_gene: TRBV4-3
abundance: NA
j_gene: TRBJ2-2
d_gene: TRBD1
CDR3nt: TGCGCCAGCAGCAGCAGACAGGGGGGGTGGACCGGGGAGCTGTTTTTT
CDR3aa: CASSSRQGGWTGELFF

v_gene: TRBV2
abundance: NA
j_gene: TRBJ2-7
d_gene: TRBD1
CDR3nt: TGTGCCACCGGGACAGGCCGCTACGAGCAGTACTTC
CDR3aa: CATGTGRYEQYF

v_gene: TRBV7-8
abundance: NA
j_gene: TRBJ2-7
d_gene: NA
CDR3nt: TGTGCCAGCAGCTTAGGGACAGTTACCTACGAGCAGTACTTC
CDR3aa: CASSLGTVTYEQYF

v_gene: TRBV11-3
abundance: NA
j_gene: TRBJ2-1
d_gene: TRBD2
CDR3nt: TGTGCCAGCAGCCCGACCCGGGCGGGAGGTCATGAGCAGTTCTTC
CDR3aa: CASSPTRAGGHEQFF

v_gene: TRBV14
abundance: NA
j_gene: TRBJ2-2
d_gene: NA
CDR3nt: TGTGCCAGCAGCCAGTTTTCTAACGGGGAGCTGTTTTTT
CDR3aa: CASSQFSNGELFF

v_gene: TRBV6-5
abundance: NA
j_gene: TRBJ2-7
d_gene: NA
CDR3nt: TGTGCCAGCAGTTACTCGAGAAGCGGAAGGCGGGAGCAGTACTTC
CDR3aa: CASSYSRSGRREQYF

v_gene: TRBV6-1
abundance: NA
j_gene: TRBJ2-5
d_gene: NA
CDR3nt: TGTGCCAGCAGTCAGACTTGGGTTCAAGAGACCCAGTACTTC
CDR3aa: CASSQTWVQETQYF

v_gene: TRBV7-8
abundance: NA
j_gene: TRBJ2-1
d_gene: TRBD2
CDR3nt: TGTGCCAGCAGCTTAGTCCAGCGGGAGGGGGATGGGCAGTTCTTC
CDR3aa: CASSLVQREGDGQFF

v_gene: TRBV27
abundance: NA
j_gene: TRBJ2-1
d_gene: NA
CDR3nt: TGTGCCAGCAGTCCCACAGGGCCCGAGCAGTTCTTC
CDR3aa: CASSPTGPEQFF

v_gene: TRBV7-8
abundance: NA
j_gene: TRBJ1-1
d_gene: TRBD1
CDR3nt: TGTGCCAGCTGCCGGGACAGGGACGCTGAAGCTTTCTTT
CDR3aa: CASCRDRDAEAFF

v_gene: TRBV7-8
abundance: once
j_gene: TRBJ2-2
d_gene: TRBD1
CDR3nt: TGTGCCAGCAGCTTAGGTCAGGGGGTGATTGCCGGGGAGCTGTTTTTT
CDR3aa: CASSLGQGVIAGELFF

v_gene: TRBV9
abundance: NA
j_gene: TRBJ2-2
d_gene: TRBD2
CDR3nt: TGTGCCAGCAGCGACGGTGGTAGCGGGACGGACGGGGAGCTGTTTTTT
CDR3aa: CASSDGGSGTDGELFF

v_gene: TRBV5-4
abundance: NA
j_gene: TRBJ2-3
d_gene: NA
CDR3nt: TGTGCCAGCAGCTTACTAGCACCTAGCACAGATACGCAGTATTTT
CDR3aa: CASSLLAPSTDTQYF

v_gene: TRBV4-1
abundance: NA
j_gene: TRBJ1-1
d_gene: NA
CDR3nt: TGCGCCAGCAGCCAACCAGGCATGAACACTGAAGCTTTCTTT
CDR3aa: CASSQPGMNTEAFF

v_gene: TRBV9
abundance: few
j_gene: TRBJ2-6
d_gene: NA
CDR3nt: TGTGCCAGCAGCCCTGGGACTTCTGGGGCCAACGTCCTGACTTTC
CDR3aa: CASSPGTSGANVLTF

v_gene: TRBV7-2
abundance: few
j_gene: TRBJ2-3
d_gene: NA
CDR3nt: TGTGCCAGCAGACCCCGGGACTTCGGCACAGATACGCAGTATTTT
CDR3aa: CASRPRDFGTDTQYF

v_gene: TRBV7-8
abundance: NA
j_gene: TRBJ1-1
d_gene: NA
CDR3nt: TGTGCCAGCAGCTTTGGTCTCGGAGCGAACACTGAAGCTTTCTTT
CDR3aa: CASSFGLGANTEAFF

v_gene: TRBV6-1
abundance: NA
j_gene: TRBJ2-1
d_gene: NA
CDR3nt: TGTGCCAGCAGTGAGCTTAGCGGCGCTTCCTACAATGAGCAGTTCTTC
CDR3aa: CASSELSGASYNEQFF

v_gene: TRBV30
abundance: NA
j_gene: TRBJ1-2
d_gene: NA
CDR3nt: TGTGCCTGGATAGACTATGGGAGTAACTATGGCTACACCTTC
CDR3aa: CAWIDYGSNYGYTF

v_gene: TRBV9
abundance: NA
j_gene: TRBJ2-7
d_gene: TRBD2
CDR3nt: TGTGCCAGCAGCGTAGCTGAAGGTGGACTAGCGGGAAGTATCTACGAGCAGTACTTC
CDR3aa: CASSVAEGGLAGSIYEQYF

v_gene: TRBV19
abundance: NA
j_gene: TRBJ2-6
d_gene: NA
CDR3nt: TGTGCCAGTATTGGGGGCAGGGGTAGGTCTGGGGCCAACGTCCTGACTTTC
CDR3aa: CASIGGRGRSGANVLTF

v_gene: TRBV5-1
abundance: NA
j_gene: TRBJ1-1
d_gene: TRBD1
CDR3nt: TGCGCCAGCAGCCCAGGGGGCGGCACTGAAGCTTTCTTT
CDR3aa: CASSPGGGTEAFF

v_gene: TRBV28
abundance: few
j_gene: TRBJ2-7
d_gene: TRBD2
CDR3nt: TGTGCCAGCAGACCTCGGGAGGGGTTCGAGCAGTACTTC
CDR3aa: CASRPREGFEQYF

v_gene: TRBV9
abundance: NA
j_gene: TRBJ2-2
d_gene: NA
CDR3nt: TGTGCCAGCACCCGTGGTGGAGGCGGGGAGCTGTTTTTT
CDR3aa: CASTRGGGGELFF

v_gene: TRBV29-1
abundance: NA
j_gene: TRBJ1-1
d_gene: NA
CDR3nt: TGCAGCGCCGCGGACAGTATGAACACTGAAGCTTTCTTT
CDR3aa: CSAADSMNTEAFF

v_gene: TRBV29-1
abundance: once
j_gene: TRBJ2-2
d_gene: TRBD1
CDR3nt: TGCAGCGTTGTAATCCCAGGGGGCGCGGGCACCGGGGAGCTGTTTTTT
CDR3aa: CSVVIPGGAGTGELFF

v_gene: TRBV7-8
abundance: NA
j_gene: TRBJ2-2
d_gene: NA
CDR3nt: TGTGCCAGCAGCTTAAGGGACACAGGGATCACCGGGGAGCTGTTTTTT
CDR3aa: CASSLRDTGITGELFF

v_gene: TRBV27
abundance: NA
j_gene: TRBJ2-1
d_gene: NA
CDR3nt: TGTGCCAGCAGTTTAGGGGCTCAGGGACACAAATCGTACAATGAGCAGTTCTTC
CDR3aa: CASSLGAQGHKSYNEQFF

v_gene: TRBV28
abundance: NA
j_gene: TRBJ1-4
d_gene: NA
CDR3nt: TGTGCCAGCAGTTTCGGGGTCGTTGCAACTAATGAAAAACTGTTTTTT
CDR3aa: CASSFGVVATNEKLFF

v_gene: TRBV6-4
abundance: NA
j_gene: TRBJ2-2
d_gene: TRBD1
CDR3nt: TGTGCCAGCAGTGATCTACAGGGGGCTAACACCGGGGAGCTGTTTTTT
CDR3aa: CASSDLQGANTGELFF

v_gene: TRBV4-1
abundance: few
j_gene: TRBJ1-2
d_gene: TRBD1
CDR3nt: TGCGCCAGCAGCCAAGCTGGACAGGTGAGCTATGGCTACACCTTC
CDR3aa: CASSQAGQVSYGYTF

v_gene: TRBV21-1
abundance: NA
j_gene: TRBJ1-5
d_gene: NA
CDR3nt: TGTGCCAGCAGCCGGCCCCAGCATTTT
CDR3aa: CASSRPQHF

v_gene: TRBV9
abundance: NA
j_gene: TRBJ2-7
d_gene: TRBD2
CDR3nt: TGTGCCAGCAGCGAGTCAGCGGGAGGGGGATACGAGCAGTACTTC
CDR3aa: CASSESAGGGYEQYF

v_gene: TRBV28
abundance: NA
j_gene: TRBJ1-1
d_gene: NA
CDR3nt: TGTGCCAGCGCAAACAGGGAACGCACTGAAGCTTTCTTT
CDR3aa: CASANRERTEAFF

v_gene: TRBV28
abundance: NA
j_gene: TRBJ1-5
d_gene: TRBD1
CDR3nt: TGTGCCAGCAGCCCCCATATAGGGGGCGCCGATCAGCCCCAGCATTTT
CDR3aa: CASSPHIGGADQPQHF

v_gene: TRBV2
abundance: NA
j_gene: TRBJ2-1
d_gene: TRBD2
CDR3nt: TGTGCCAGCAGTTGGGCTAGCGGTACCAGGGATGAGCAGTTCTTC
CDR3aa: CASSWASGTRDEQFF

v_gene: TRBV7-9
abundance: NA
j_gene: TRBJ1-1
d_gene: TRBD1
CDR3nt: TGTGCCAGCAGCGCGCACAGGGGTGTGAACACTGAAGCTTTCTTT
CDR3aa: CASSAHRGVNTEAFF

v_gene: TRBV30
abundance: NA
j_gene: TRBJ1-5
d_gene: TRBD1
CDR3nt: TGTGCCTGGAGTGTATTCCCAGGGGGCGCGGGGCAGCCCCAGCATTTT
CDR3aa: CAWSVFPGGAGQPQHF

v_gene: TRBV9
abundance: NA
j_gene: TRBJ2-1
d_gene: NA
CDR3nt: TGTGCCAGCAGCTTAGGGGGACTATCGAGCTCCTACAATGAGCAGTTCTTC
CDR3aa: CASSLGGLSSSYNEQFF

v_gene: TRBV6-1
abundance: NA
j_gene: TRBJ1-1
d_gene: NA
CDR3nt: TGTGCCAGCAGTGAAGCCTCCCCTGAAGCTTTCTTT
CDR3aa: CASSEASPEAFF

v_gene: TRBV7-8
abundance: NA
j_gene: TRBJ2-3
d_gene: NA
CDR3nt: TGTGCCAGCAGCTTAGCGGTGACAGTGAGCACAGATACGCAGTATTTT
CDR3aa: CASSLAVTVSTDTQYF

v_gene: TRBV2
abundance: once
j_gene: TRBJ2-7
d_gene: NA
CDR3nt: TGTGCCAGCAGTGAACCGGGTCCCGCCTACGAGCAGTACTTC
CDR3aa: CASSEPGPAYEQYF

v_gene: TRBV4-3
abundance: NA
j_gene: TRBJ2-7
d_gene: NA
CDR3nt: TGCGCCAGCAGCCAGGCAGACAGCAAAGGCTACGAGCAGTACTTC
CDR3aa: CASSQADSKGYEQYF

v_gene: TRBV30
abundance: NA
j_gene: TRBJ1-6
d_gene: NA
CDR3nt: TGTGCCTGGTTGGGGGGGCCCGGAGGTAATTCACCCCTCCACTTT
CDR3aa: CAWLGGPGGNSPLHF